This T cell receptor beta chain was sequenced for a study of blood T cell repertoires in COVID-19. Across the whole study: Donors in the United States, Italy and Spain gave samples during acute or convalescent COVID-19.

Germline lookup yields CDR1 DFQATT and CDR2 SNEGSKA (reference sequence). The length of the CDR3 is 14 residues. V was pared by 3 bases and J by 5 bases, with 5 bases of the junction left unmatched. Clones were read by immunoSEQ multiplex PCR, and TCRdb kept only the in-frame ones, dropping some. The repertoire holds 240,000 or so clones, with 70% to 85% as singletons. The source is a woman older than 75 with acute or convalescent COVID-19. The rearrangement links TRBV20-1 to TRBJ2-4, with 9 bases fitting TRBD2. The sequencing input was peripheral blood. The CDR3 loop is CSASRLAAQNIQYF. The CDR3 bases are TGCAGTGCTAGTAGACTAGCGGCACAAAACATTCAGTACTTC.